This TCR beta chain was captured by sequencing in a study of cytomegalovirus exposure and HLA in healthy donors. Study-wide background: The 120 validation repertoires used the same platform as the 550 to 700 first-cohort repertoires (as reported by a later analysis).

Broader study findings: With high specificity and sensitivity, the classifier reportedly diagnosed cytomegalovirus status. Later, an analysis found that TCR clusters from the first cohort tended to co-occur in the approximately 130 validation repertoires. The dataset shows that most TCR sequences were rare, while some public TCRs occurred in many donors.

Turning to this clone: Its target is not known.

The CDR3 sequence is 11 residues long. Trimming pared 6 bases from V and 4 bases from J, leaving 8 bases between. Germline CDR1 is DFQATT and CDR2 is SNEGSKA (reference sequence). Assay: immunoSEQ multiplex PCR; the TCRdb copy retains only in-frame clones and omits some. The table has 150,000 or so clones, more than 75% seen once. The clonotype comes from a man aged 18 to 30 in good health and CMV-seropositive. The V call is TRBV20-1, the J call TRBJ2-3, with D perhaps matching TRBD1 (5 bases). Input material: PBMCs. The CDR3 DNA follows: TGCAGTGCCCTGGGGCCAGATACGCAGTATTTT. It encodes CSALGPDTQYF.